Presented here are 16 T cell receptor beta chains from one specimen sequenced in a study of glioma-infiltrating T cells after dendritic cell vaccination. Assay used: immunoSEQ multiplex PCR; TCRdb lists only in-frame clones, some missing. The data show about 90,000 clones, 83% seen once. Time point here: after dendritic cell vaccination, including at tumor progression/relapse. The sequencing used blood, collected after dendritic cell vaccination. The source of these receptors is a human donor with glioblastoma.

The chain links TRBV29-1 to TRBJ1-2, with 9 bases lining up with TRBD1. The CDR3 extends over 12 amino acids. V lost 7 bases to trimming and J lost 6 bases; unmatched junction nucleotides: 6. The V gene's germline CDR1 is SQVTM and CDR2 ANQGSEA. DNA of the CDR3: TGCAGCGCAGCAACAGGGGGCGATGGCTACACCTTC. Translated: CSAATGGDGYTF. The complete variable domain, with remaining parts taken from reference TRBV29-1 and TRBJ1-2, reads SAVISQKPSRDICQRGTSLTIQCQVDSQVTMMFWYRQQPGQSLTLIATANQGSEATYESGFVIDKFPISRPNLTFSTLTVSNMSPEDSSIYLCSAATGGDGYTFGSGTRLTVV.

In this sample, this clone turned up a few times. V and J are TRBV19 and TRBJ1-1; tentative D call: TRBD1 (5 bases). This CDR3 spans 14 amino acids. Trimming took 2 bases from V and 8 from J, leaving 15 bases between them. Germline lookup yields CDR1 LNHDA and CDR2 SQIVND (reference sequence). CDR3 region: CASSIMGGVVEAFF. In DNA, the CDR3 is TGTGCCAGTAGTATAATGGGGGGGGTTGTCGAAGCTTTCTTT. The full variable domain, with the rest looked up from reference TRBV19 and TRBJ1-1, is DGGITQSPKYLFRKEGQNVTLSCEQNLNHDAMYWYRQDPGQGLRLIYYSQIVNDFQKGDIAEGYSVSREKKESFPLTVTSAQKNPTAFYLCASSIMGGVVEAFFGQGTRLTVV.

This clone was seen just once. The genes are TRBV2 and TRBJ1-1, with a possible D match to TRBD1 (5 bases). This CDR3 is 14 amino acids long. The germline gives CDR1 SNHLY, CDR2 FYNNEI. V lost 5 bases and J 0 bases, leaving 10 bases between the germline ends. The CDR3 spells CASSTGGLNTEAFF. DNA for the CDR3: TGTGCCAGCAGTACCGGGGGATTGAACACTGAAGCTTTCTTT. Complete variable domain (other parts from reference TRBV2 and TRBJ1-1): EPEVTQTPSHQVTQMGQEVILRCVPISNHLYFYWYRQILGQKVEFLVSFYNNEISEKSEIFDDQFSVERPDGSNFTLKIRSTKLEDSAMYFCASSTGGLNTEAFFGQGTRLTVV.

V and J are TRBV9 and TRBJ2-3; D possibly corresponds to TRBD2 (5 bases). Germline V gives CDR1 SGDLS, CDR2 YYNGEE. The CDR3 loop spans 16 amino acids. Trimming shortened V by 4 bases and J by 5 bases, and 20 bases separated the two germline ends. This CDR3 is CASSPYVGIEGDTQYF. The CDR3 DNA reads TGTGCCAGCAGCCCATACGTGGGGATAGAGGGAGATACGCAGTATTTT.

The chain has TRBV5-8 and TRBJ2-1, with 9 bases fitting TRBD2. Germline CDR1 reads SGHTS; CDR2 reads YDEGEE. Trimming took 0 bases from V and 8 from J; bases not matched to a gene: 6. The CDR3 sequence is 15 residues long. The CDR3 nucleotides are TGTGCCAGCAGCTTGGTAGCGGGGGTTCGCTATGAGCAGTTCTTC. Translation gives CASSLVAGVRYEQFF.

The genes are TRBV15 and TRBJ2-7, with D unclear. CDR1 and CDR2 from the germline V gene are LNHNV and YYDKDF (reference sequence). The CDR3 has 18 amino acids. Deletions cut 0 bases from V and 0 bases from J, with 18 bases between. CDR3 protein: CATSRDLSRGVLSYEQYF. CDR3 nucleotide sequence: TGTGCCACCAGCAGAGATTTGTCTAGAGGAGTCCTCTCCTACGAGCAGTACTTC.

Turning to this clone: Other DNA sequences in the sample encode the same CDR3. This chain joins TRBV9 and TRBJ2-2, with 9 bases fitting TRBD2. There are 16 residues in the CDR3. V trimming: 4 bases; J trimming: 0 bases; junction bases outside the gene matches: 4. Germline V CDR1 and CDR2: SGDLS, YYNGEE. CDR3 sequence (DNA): TGTGCCAGCAGCCTATTAGCGGGGGCGAACACCGGGGAGCTGTTTTTT. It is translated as CASSLLAGANTGELFF.

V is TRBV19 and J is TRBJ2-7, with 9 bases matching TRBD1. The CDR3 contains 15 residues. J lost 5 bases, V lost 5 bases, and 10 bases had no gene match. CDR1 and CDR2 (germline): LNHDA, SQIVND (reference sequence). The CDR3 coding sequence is TGTGCCAGTAGTTTCACGGGACAGGGAGAAAACGAGCAGTACTTC. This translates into CASSFTGQGENEQYF.

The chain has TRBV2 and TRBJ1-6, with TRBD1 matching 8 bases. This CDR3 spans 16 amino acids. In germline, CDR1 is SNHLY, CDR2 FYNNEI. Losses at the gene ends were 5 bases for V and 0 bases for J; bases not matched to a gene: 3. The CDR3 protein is CASSITGGSYNSPLHF. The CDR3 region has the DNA TGTGCCAGCAGTATCACAGGGGGCTCCTATAATTCACCCCTCCACTTT.

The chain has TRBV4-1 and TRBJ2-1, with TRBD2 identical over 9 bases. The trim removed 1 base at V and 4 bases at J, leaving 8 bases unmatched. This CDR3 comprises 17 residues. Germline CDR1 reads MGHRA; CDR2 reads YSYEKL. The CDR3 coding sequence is TGCGCCAGCAGCCAAGGCTGGACTAGCGAGAGATACAATGAGCAGTTCTTC. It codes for CASSQGWTSERYNEQFF.

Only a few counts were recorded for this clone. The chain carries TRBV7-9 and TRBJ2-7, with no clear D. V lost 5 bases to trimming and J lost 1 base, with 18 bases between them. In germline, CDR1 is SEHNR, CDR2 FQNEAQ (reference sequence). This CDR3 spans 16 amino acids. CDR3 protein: CASSTTVSSRSYEQYF. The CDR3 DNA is TGTGCCAGCAGCACGACGGTTAGCTCGAGGTCCTACGAGCAGTACTTC.

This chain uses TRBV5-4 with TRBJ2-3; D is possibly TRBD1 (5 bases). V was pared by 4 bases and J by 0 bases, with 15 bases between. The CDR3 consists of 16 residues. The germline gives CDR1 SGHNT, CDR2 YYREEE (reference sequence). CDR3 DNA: TGTGCCAGCAGCCCTAATACAGGTTTGAGCACAGATACGCAGTATTTT. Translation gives CASSPNTGLSTDTQYF. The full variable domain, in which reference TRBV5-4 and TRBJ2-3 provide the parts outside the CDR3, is ETGVTQSPTHLIKTRGQQVTLRCSSQSGHNTVSWYQQALGQGPQFIFQYYREEENGRGNFPPRFSGLQFPNYSSELNVNALELDDSALYLCASSPNTGLSTDTQYFGPGTRLTVL.

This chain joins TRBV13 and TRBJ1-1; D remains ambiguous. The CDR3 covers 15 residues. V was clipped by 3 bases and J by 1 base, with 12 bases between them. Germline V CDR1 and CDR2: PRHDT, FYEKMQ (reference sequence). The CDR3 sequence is CASSLIREENTEAFF. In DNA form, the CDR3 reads TGTGCCAGCAGCTTGATACGGGAGGAGAACACTGAAGCTTTCTTT. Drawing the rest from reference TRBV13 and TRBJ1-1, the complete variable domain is AAGVIQSPRHLIKEKRETATLKCYPIPRHDTVYWYQQGPGQDPQFLISFYEKMQSDKGSIPDRFSAQQFSDYHSELNMSSLELGDSALYFCASSLIREENTEAFFGQGTRLTVV.

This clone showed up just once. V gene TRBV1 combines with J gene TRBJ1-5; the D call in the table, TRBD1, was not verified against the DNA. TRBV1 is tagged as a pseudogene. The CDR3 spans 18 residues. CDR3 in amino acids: CTSSQELPGQSQKAAQHF. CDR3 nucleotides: TGCACCAGCAGCCAAGAGCTTCCGGGACAGTCGCAAAAGGCGGCCCAGCATTTT.

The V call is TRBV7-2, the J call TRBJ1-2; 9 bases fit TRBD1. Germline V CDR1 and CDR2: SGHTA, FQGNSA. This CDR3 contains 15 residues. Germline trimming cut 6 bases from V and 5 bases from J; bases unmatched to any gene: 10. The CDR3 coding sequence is TGTGCCAGCAGGCGAGACAGGGGGGCGGGATATGGCTACACCTTC. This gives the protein CASRRDRGAGYGYTF.

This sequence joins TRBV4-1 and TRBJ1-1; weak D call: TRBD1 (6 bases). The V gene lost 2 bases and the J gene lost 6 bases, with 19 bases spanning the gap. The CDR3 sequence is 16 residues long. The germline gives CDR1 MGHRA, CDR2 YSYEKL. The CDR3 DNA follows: TGCGCCAGCAGCCAAATACTCCAAACCGGGACACCTGAAGCTTTCTTT. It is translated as CASSQILQTGTPEAFF.